What follows are 15 T cell receptor beta chains derived from one specimen sequenced in a study of blood T cell repertoires in COVID-19 (dated by TCRdb to between 2020 and 2021). The library was made by the immunoSEQ multiplex PCR assay. What TCRdb holds here is the immuneACCESS table cut down to in-frame rearrangements. Part of the clones is not present; checked against another copy, under half of the missing clones reflect an unresolved V gene, and the others are unexplained. Across this sample there are 150,000 to 200,000 clones, with around four fifths seen only once. Of the sample, roughly 2.8% falls within the top ten clones. Source material: peripheral blood. These receptors all come from a man between 70 and 80 years old with acute or convalescent COVID-19.

The rearrangement joins TRBV10-3 to TRBJ2-2; D perhaps matches TRBD2 (7 bases). Germline V gene lookup returns CDR1 ENHRY and CDR2 SYGVKD. This CDR3 comprises 15 residues. Trimming removed 6 bases at V and 4 bases at J, with 15 bases between. In DNA form, the CDR3 reads TGTGCCATCAGCGGGAAGGGGGGGAGCACCGGGGAGCTGTTTTTT. Residues: CAISGKGGSTGELFF.

J is TRBJ1-1 and V is TRBV6-2 or TRBV6-3; weak D call: TRBD1 (6 bases). The CDR3 is made up of 16 amino acids. Germline CDR1 MNHEY, CDR2 SVGEGT. Trimming cost V 5 bases and J 0 bases, with 16 bases left between them. CDR3 nucleotides: TGTGCCAGCAGTAAAAAAATACAGGGCGTGAACACTGAAGCTTTCTTT. Translating gives CASSKKIQGVNTEAFF.

The gene calls are TRBV30 and TRBJ1-1; D uncertain. There are 11 residues in the CDR3. CDR1 GTSNPN and CDR2 SVGIG come from the germline V gene (reference sequence). V was trimmed by 2 bases and J by 4 bases, leaving 5 bases between them. In DNA form, the CDR3 reads TGTGCCTGGAGTCCTCCCACTGAAGCTTTCTTT. This codes for CAWSPPTEAFF.

The chain recombines TRBV15 with TRBJ1-4; D is undetermined. V lost 1 base to trimming and J lost 8 bases, with 5 bases between them. Germline lookup yields CDR1 LNHNV and CDR2 YYDKDF (reference sequence). There are 12 residues in the CDR3. DNA of the CDR3: TGTGCCACCAGCAGAGCCCGGGAAAAACTGTTTTTT. It encodes CATSRAREKLFF.

This sequence joins TRBV11-3 and TRBJ2-7, with 8 bases lining up with TRBD2. The length of the CDR3 is 15 residues. Looked up from germline, CDR1 is SGHNT and CDR2 is YENEEA. After removal of 1 base from V and 1 base from J, the junction contained 3 bases not matched to a gene. CDR3 in amino acids: CASSLGGGKSYEQYF. As DNA, the CDR3 is TGTGCCAGCAGCTTAGGCGGGGGGAAGTCCTACGAGCAGTACTTC.

This chain connects TRBV7-8 to TRBJ1-4, with TRBD1 as a possible D gene (6 bases). Germline V CDR1 and CDR2: SGHVS, FQNEAQ. Trimming pared 1 base from V and 0 bases from J, leaving 6 bases between. CDR3 length: 15 residues. CDR3 in DNA: TGTGCCAGCAGCTTAGGGACAGCAACTAATGAAAAACTGTTTTTT. Amino acids: CASSLGTATNEKLFF.

V usage is TRBV5-4 and J usage is TRBJ2-7; TRBD1 aligns across 9 bases. With 2 bases clipped from V and 2 bases from J, the junction kept 5 bases outside the gene matches. Looked up from germline, CDR1 is SGHNT and CDR2 is YYREEE (reference sequence). The CDR3 totals 15 residues. CDR3 in amino acids: CASSFGTGLTYEQYF. DNA for the CDR3: TGTGCCAGCAGCTTCGGGACAGGGCTGACCTACGAGCAGTACTTC.

About this clone: This specimen includes other DNA sequences encoding the same CDR3. The chain carries TRBV11-2 and TRBJ2-7, with TRBD1 as a possible D gene (6 bases). CDR1 is SGHAT, CDR2 FQNNGV, per germline. V shed 5 bases and J shed 2 bases, with 10 bases lying between them. CDR3 length equals 13 residues. The CDR3 region is CASSVGQTYEQYF. The CDR3 DNA sequence: TGTGCCAGCAGCGTGGGACAAACCTACGAGCAGTACTTC.

V gene TRBV19 combines with J gene TRBJ1-2, with a weak D call TRBD1 (5 bases). Germline-derived CDR1 and CDR2 are LNHDA and SQIVND (reference sequence). V was clipped by 6 bases and J by 4 bases, with 18 bases between them. This CDR3 region has 15 residues. This CDR3 is CASRPPEGWGYGYTF. DNA for the CDR3: TGTGCCAGTAGACCCCCGGAGGGGTGGGGCTATGGCTACACCTTC.

V and J are TRBV19 and TRBJ2-1, with a weak D call TRBD1 (5 bases). Germline CDR1 LNHDA, CDR2 SQIVND (reference sequence). CDR3 length: 16 amino acids. The ends were cut back, 8 bases at V and 3 bases at J, with 20 bases in the middle. The chain's CDR3 is CASHPLGADVYNEQFF. The CDR3 nucleotides read TGTGCCAGTCACCCTCTAGGGGCCGATGTCTACAATGAGCAGTTCTTC.

This clone is a singleton in its sample. The chain employs TRBV6-5 and TRBJ2-4; possibly TRBD1 for D (6 bases). This CDR3 is 15 amino acids long. Germline CDR1 is MNHEY and CDR2 is SVGAGI. V gave up 6 bases and J gave up 5 bases, with 17 bases separating them. This CDR3 is CASRPRKGQQNIQYF. CDR3 DNA sequence: TGTGCCAGCAGACCCCGAAAAGGACAGCAAAACATTCAGTACTTC.

The rearrangement joins TRBV12-5 to TRBJ2-2; no clear D gene. The germline V gene has CDR1 LGHNT and CDR2 FRNRAP. Trimming shortened V by 2 bases and J by 3 bases, and 7 bases separated the two germline ends. CDR3 length: 14 residues. As DNA, the CDR3 is TGTGCTAGTGGTTTGAGTTCGGACACCGGGGAGCTGTTTTTT. Translated, it gives CASGLSSDTGELFF.

This clone has at least ten counts. V and J are TRBV15 and TRBJ1-3; no reliable D call. V lost 4 bases and J lost 7, with 17 bases in between. Germline V CDR1 and CDR2: LNHNV, YYDKDF (reference sequence). CDR3 length: 15 residues. The CDR3 loop reads CATSNPGSVRNTIYF. The CDR3 bases are TGTGCCACCAGCAATCCCGGGAGTGTTAGGAACACCATATATTTT.

Note on this clone: Given a much more abundant clone one base away, this may be a read error. The chain uses TRBV2 and TRBJ1-2; 9 bases align to TRBD1. The germline V gene encodes CDR1 SNHLY and CDR2 FYNNEI. V lost 6 bases to trimming and J lost 3 bases; unmatched junction nucleotides: 2. The CDR3 totals 13 residues. The CDR3 reads CASSRDRDYGYTF. Here the CDR3 DNA reads TGTGCCAGCAGCCGGGACAGGGACTATGGCTACACCTTC.

The CDR3: CASSKTSGMEGTQYF. In DNA form, the CDR3 reads TGTGCCAGCAGTAAGACTAGCGGAATGGAAGGTACGCAGTATTTT. The gene calls are TRBV28 and TRBJ2-3, with TRBD2 matching 9 bases. Germline CDR1 MDHEN, CDR2 SYDVKM. V lost 5 bases, J lost 8 bases, and 11 bases stayed unmatched. This CDR3 has 15 amino acids.